This T cell receptor beta chain is drawn from a study of T cell changes during pregnancy in multiple sclerosis. Only in-frame clones appear in the TCRdb table, and some are missing; sequencing was by immunoSEQ multiplex PCR. Counted here are approximately 73,000 clones, around 94% occurring once; the ten biggest clones make up roughly 0.22%. The sequence came from a female donor with multiple sclerosis, enrolled in a pregnancy study. Source: CD4+ T cells from peripheral blood mononuclear cells, taken before pregnancy.

The CDR3 coding sequence is TGTGCCAGCAGCGTAGATGGGGGAGGGACCCAGTACTTC. Protein product: CASSVDGGGTQYF. The chain carries TRBV9 and TRBJ2-5; possible D gene TRBD2, 6 bases. Germline CDR1 is SGDLS and CDR2 is YYNGEE. Trimming pared 0 bases from V and 7 bases from J, leaving 10 bases between. This CDR3 has 13 residues. Based on the CDR3 plus reference TRBV9 and TRBJ2-5, the full variable domain is DSGVTQTPKHLITATGQRVTLRCSPRSGDLSVYWYQQSLDQGLQFLIQYYNGEERAKGNILERFSAQQFPDLHSELNLSSLELGDSALYFCASSVDGGGTQYFGPGTRLLVL.